These T cell receptor beta chains were read from a single sample in a study of identical twins. MiXCR was run by TCRdb on the 5' RACE reads, yielding one entry per CDR3 protein. This sample has hundreds of thousands of distinct CDR3 sequences, with about 9.4% found just once. This same sample was also taken into another study, of yellow fever vaccine responses in identical twins.

The specimen sequenced was PBMCs. The receptors shown here come from a woman aged 18-35 years in good health. The CDR3 runs from the conserved cysteine through the conserved F or W. The D gene is left open where the match is weak. The size entry is marked missing in some rows and otherwise reads once, few, many or a size class.

clone_size: -; d_call: TRBD1; v_call: TRBV11-2; j_call: TRBJ2-1; cdr3_nt: TGTGCCAGCAGCCCGGGGGACAGGAGAAGCTCCTACAATGAGCAGTTCTTC; cdr3_aa: CASSPGDRRSSYNEQFF
clone_size: -; d_call: -; v_call: TRBV27; j_call: TRBJ2-7; cdr3_nt: TGTGCCAGCAGCCCAGGGGCCGGGACGGTCTACGAGCAGTACTTC; cdr3_aa: CASSPGAGTVYEQYF
clone_size: few; d_call: -; v_call: TRBV7-2; j_call: TRBJ1-3; cdr3_nt: TGTGCCAGCAGCGCGAACCCGCCGGGGGCGGGAAACACCATATATTTT; cdr3_aa: CASSANPPGAGNTIYF
clone_size: -; d_call: TRBD2; v_call: TRBV3-1; j_call: TRBJ2-7; cdr3_nt: TGTGCCAGCAGCCAGGGATTGACTAGCGGGAGCTCCTACGAGCAGTACTTC; cdr3_aa: CASSQGLTSGSSYEQYF
clone_size: few; d_call: -; v_call: TRBV20-1; j_call: TRBJ2-2; cdr3_nt: TGCAGTGCCGGGGGACACCCCACCGGGGAGCTGTTTTTT; cdr3_aa: CSAGGHPTGELFF
clone_size: many; d_call: TRBD1; v_call: TRBV5-1; j_call: TRBJ1-4; cdr3_nt: TGCGCCAGCAGCGTATCCGGGACAGCTAATGAAAAACTGTTTTTT; cdr3_aa: CASSVSGTANEKLFF
clone_size: few; d_call: -; v_call: TRBV4-1; j_call: TRBJ2-1; cdr3_nt: TGCGCCAGCAGCCAAGGGGTTAGGGTCAATGAGCAGTTCTTC; cdr3_aa: CASSQGVRVNEQFF
clone_size: few; d_call: TRBD1; v_call: TRBV7-9; j_call: TRBJ2-1; cdr3_nt: TGTGCCAGCAGCTCGGGACAGGGGTATGAGCAGTTCTTC; cdr3_aa: CASSSGQGYEQFF
clone_size: many; d_call: TRBD2; v_call: TRBV29-1; j_call: TRBJ2-1; cdr3_nt: TGCAGCGGTCGGACTAGCGGGAGGGCCAAGGATGAGCAGTTCTTC; cdr3_aa: CSGRTSGRAKDEQFF
clone_size: -; d_call: -; v_call: TRBV5-6; j_call: TRBJ2-7; cdr3_nt: TGTGCCAGCAGCTTGGTTTCCCGGGGGGCTTACGAGCAGTACTTC; cdr3_aa: CASSLVSRGAYEQYF
clone_size: -; d_call: -; v_call: TRBV3-1; j_call: TRBJ1-4; cdr3_nt: TGTGCCAGCAGCCTCAGGACGACTTTCTCAACTAATGAAAAACTGTTTTTT; cdr3_aa: CASSLRTTFSTNEKLFF
clone_size: -; d_call: TRBD2; v_call: TRBV5-8; j_call: TRBJ2-1; cdr3_nt: TGTGCCAGCAGCTCCCGGGTAGGGACTACTTACAATGAGCAGTTCTTC; cdr3_aa: CASSSRVGTTYNEQFF
clone_size: few; d_call: -; v_call: TRBV29-1; j_call: TRBJ1-4; cdr3_nt: TGCAGCGTTGAATTTCCGGGGGAAAAACTGTTTTTT; cdr3_aa: CSVEFPGEKLFF
clone_size: few; d_call: -; v_call: TRBV5-4; j_call: TRBJ2-3; cdr3_nt: TGTGCCAGCAGCTCAGAATGGAGAGGGGATACGCAGTATTTT; cdr3_aa: CASSSEWRGDTQYF
clone_size: few; d_call: TRBD2; v_call: TRBV7-2; j_call: TRBJ2-1; cdr3_nt: TGTGCCAGCAGCTTAGCGACTAGCGGGCAATCATACAATGAGCAGTTCTTC; cdr3_aa: CASSLATSGQSYNEQFF
clone_size: few; d_call: TRBD1; v_call: TRBV12-3/TRBV12-4; j_call: TRBJ2-3; cdr3_nt: TGTGCCAGCAGTTCCGGGACAGAGGGAGATACGCAGTATTTT; cdr3_aa: CASSSGTEGDTQYF
clone_size: few; d_call: TRBD2; v_call: TRBV28; j_call: TRBJ2-3; cdr3_nt: TGTGCCAGCAATCAACTAGCGGGGGGCCCTCCCGTCGGGCAGTATTTT; cdr3_aa: CASNQLAGGPPVGQYF
clone_size: -; d_call: -; v_call: TRBV18; j_call: TRBJ2-7; cdr3_nt: TGTGCCACCGGACCCGGGGGGCGAAGCTACGAGCAGTACTTC; cdr3_aa: CATGPGGRSYEQYF
clone_size: -; d_call: -; v_call: TRBV9; j_call: TRBJ2-5; cdr3_nt: TGTGCCAGCAGCGTAGCTTTAGCGCCCCAAGAGACCCAGTACTTC; cdr3_aa: CASSVALAPQETQYF
clone_size: few; d_call: TRBD2; v_call: TRBV6-2/TRBV6-3; j_call: TRBJ2-5; cdr3_nt: TGTGCCAGCACTCAAGCTAGCGGACAAGAGACCCAGTACTTC; cdr3_aa: CASTQASGQETQYF
clone_size: few; d_call: TRBD2; v_call: TRBV3-1; j_call: TRBJ2-7; cdr3_nt: TGTGCCAGCAGCCAAGTGGCTAGCGGGAGTAGCTACGAGCAGTACTTC; cdr3_aa: CASSQVASGSSYEQYF
clone_size: many; d_call: TRBD2; v_call: TRBV20-1; j_call: TRBJ2-7; cdr3_nt: TGCAGTGCTATTCAAGGCACGGGGGGATACGAGCAGTACTTC; cdr3_aa: CSAIQGTGGYEQYF
clone_size: few; d_call: TRBD2; v_call: TRBV5-1; j_call: TRBJ2-7; cdr3_nt: TGCGCCAGCAGCTTGGCCTTTCCGGGACTAGCTCTCTACGAGCAGTACTTC; cdr3_aa: CASSLAFPGLALYEQYF
clone_size: -; d_call: -; v_call: TRBV7-2; j_call: TRBJ2-3; cdr3_nt: TGTGCCAGCAGCCTACCCAACACAGATACGCAGTATTTT; cdr3_aa: CASSLPNTDTQYF
clone_size: few; d_call: -; v_call: TRBV12-3/TRBV12-4; j_call: TRBJ1-6; cdr3_nt: TGTGCCAGCAGTTTATTAGCTTATAATTCACCCCTCCACTTT; cdr3_aa: CASSLLAYNSPLHF
clone_size: -; d_call: -; v_call: TRBV18; j_call: TRBJ1-6; cdr3_nt: TGTGCCAGCTCAAACCTACCGGGACAAGATAATTCACCCCTCCACTTT; cdr3_aa: CASSNLPGQDNSPLHF
clone_size: few; d_call: -; v_call: TRBV6-2/TRBV6-3; j_call: TRBJ2-4; cdr3_nt: TGTGCCAGCAGTGACCCGGCAGGGATGGCGAACATTCAGTACTTC; cdr3_aa: CASSDPAGMANIQYF
clone_size: many; d_call: -; v_call: TRBV5-6; j_call: TRBJ2-3; cdr3_nt: TGTGCCAGCAGCTTGGACAGGCGCGGGGATACGCAGTATTTT; cdr3_aa: CASSLDRRGDTQYF
clone_size: many; d_call: -; v_call: TRBV7-3; j_call: TRBJ2-7; cdr3_nt: TGTGCCAGCAGCCCTGGAAGCGGGCCCTACGAGCAGTACTTC; cdr3_aa: CASSPGSGPYEQYF
clone_size: few; d_call: -; v_call: TRBV10-3; j_call: TRBJ2-3; cdr3_nt: TGTGCCACTACGGACGGAAGCACAGATACGCAGTATTTT; cdr3_aa: CATTDGSTDTQYF
clone_size: many; d_call: -; v_call: TRBV2; j_call: TRBJ2-2; cdr3_nt: TGTGCCAGCAAGGTAGCGACCAACACCGGGGAGCTGTTTTTT; cdr3_aa: CASKVATNTGELFF
clone_size: few; d_call: -; v_call: TRBV12-3/TRBV12-4; j_call: TRBJ2-7; cdr3_nt: TGTGCCAGCCAACTTGAAGGGGGAAGGACCTACGAGCAGTACTTC; cdr3_aa: CASQLEGGRTYEQYF
clone_size: few; d_call: TRBD2; v_call: TRBV5-1; j_call: TRBJ2-3; cdr3_nt: TGCGCCAGCAGCTTTTCACTAGCGGGAGGAACTAGCACAGATACGCAGTATTTT; cdr3_aa: CASSFSLAGGTSTDTQYF
clone_size: few; d_call: TRBD1; v_call: TRBV20-1; j_call: TRBJ2-1; cdr3_nt: TGCAGTGAGAGGACAGGGTTTTGGAATGAGCAGTTCTTC; cdr3_aa: CSERTGFWNEQFF
clone_size: many; d_call: -; v_call: TRBV5-5; j_call: TRBJ2-7; cdr3_nt: TGTGCCAGCAGCTTGGAACCAGGGACCTACGAGCAGTACTTC; cdr3_aa: CASSLEPGTYEQYF
clone_size: many; d_call: -; v_call: TRBV20-1; j_call: TRBJ2-7; cdr3_nt: TGCAGTGCTTACCCGGGCGGGCGCATTTCCTACGAGCAGTACTTC; cdr3_aa: CSAYPGGRISYEQYF
clone_size: -; d_call: -; v_call: TRBV7-2; j_call: TRBJ2-1; cdr3_nt: TGTGCCAGCAGCTTAGTTGAGCATGAGCAGTTCTTC; cdr3_aa: CASSLVEHEQFF
clone_size: few; d_call: -; v_call: TRBV28; j_call: TRBJ2-1; cdr3_nt: TGTGCCAGCAGATCCGGTCCAAGCTCCTACAATGAGCAGTTCTTC; cdr3_aa: CASRSGPSSYNEQFF
clone_size: many; d_call: -; v_call: TRBV4-3; j_call: TRBJ2-7; cdr3_nt: TGCGCCAGCAGCCAAGATCGAGCCGCCGTATACGAGCAGTACTTC; cdr3_aa: CASSQDRAAVYEQYF
clone_size: -; d_call: -; v_call: TRBV28; j_call: TRBJ2-3; cdr3_nt: TGTGCCAGCTCGCCGGCAGGGGTTAGCGACGCAGATACGCAGTATTTT; cdr3_aa: CASSPAGVSDADTQYF
clone_size: -; d_call: -; v_call: TRBV6-5; j_call: TRBJ2-2; cdr3_nt: TGTGCCAGCAGATACACCCTAGGGGGAAACACCGGGGAGCTGTTTTTT; cdr3_aa: CASRYTLGGNTGELFF
clone_size: -; d_call: TRBD1; v_call: TRBV6-2/TRBV6-3; j_call: TRBJ1-6; cdr3_nt: TGTGCCAGCACTTCCACAGGGGCTTCACCCCTCCACTTT; cdr3_aa: CASTSTGASPLHF
clone_size: -; d_call: -; v_call: TRBV7-2; j_call: TRBJ2-1; cdr3_nt: TGTGCCACCCGCATGAGCGGTTACAATGAGCAGTTCTTC; cdr3_aa: CATRMSGYNEQFF
clone_size: many; d_call: -; v_call: TRBV5-1; j_call: TRBJ2-2; cdr3_nt: TGCGCCAGCAGCGCGTGGGACCCCGGGGCCGGGGAGCTGTTTTTT; cdr3_aa: CASSAWDPGAGELFF
clone_size: -; d_call: TRBD1; v_call: TRBV29-1; j_call: TRBJ2-3; cdr3_nt: TGCAGCGGCGGACAGGGGGCATCAGATACGCAGTATTTT; cdr3_aa: CSGGQGASDTQYF
clone_size: few; d_call: TRBD2; v_call: TRBV7-9; j_call: TRBJ2-1; cdr3_nt: TGTGCCTCCGCCGGGACTAGCGGGAATTCTTACAATGAGCAGTTCTTC; cdr3_aa: CASAGTSGNSYNEQFF
clone_size: many; d_call: -; v_call: TRBV7-2; j_call: TRBJ1-1; cdr3_nt: TGTGCCAGCAGCTTAGAGGCGAACACTGAAGCTTTCTTT; cdr3_aa: CASSLEANTEAFF
clone_size: few; d_call: -; v_call: TRBV5-1; j_call: TRBJ1-1; cdr3_nt: TGCGCCAGCAGCTTAGTTCAGGGGCGGGGCACTGAAGCTTTCTTT; cdr3_aa: CASSLVQGRGTEAFF
clone_size: -; d_call: -; v_call: TRBV18; j_call: TRBJ2-2; cdr3_nt: TGTGCCAGCTCACCACTGTCGGTCAGGACGAACACCGGGGAGCTGTTTTTT; cdr3_aa: CASSPLSVRTNTGELFF
clone_size: many; d_call: -; v_call: TRBV6-5; j_call: TRBJ2-7; cdr3_nt: TGTGCCAGCAGTTATTCGGCACAGTCTTCCTACGAGCAGTACTTC; cdr3_aa: CASSYSAQSSYEQYF
clone_size: few; d_call: TRBD2; v_call: TRBV5-1; j_call: TRBJ2-2; cdr3_nt: TGCGCCAGCAGCCTGGGACTAGCGGGCCCGACGAGCACCGGGGAGCTGTTTTTT; cdr3_aa: CASSLGLAGPTSTGELFF
clone_size: few; d_call: -; v_call: TRBV6-6; j_call: TRBJ1-1; cdr3_nt: TGTGCCAGCGAGGGGAACCCGAACACTGAAGCTTTCTTT; cdr3_aa: CASEGNPNTEAFF
clone_size: -; d_call: -; v_call: TRBV14; j_call: TRBJ2-2; cdr3_nt: TGTGCCAGCAGCCCGGTGGCGGGACTTAACACCGGGGAGCTGTTTTTT; cdr3_aa: CASSPVAGLNTGELFF
clone_size: few; d_call: -; v_call: TRBV6-5; j_call: TRBJ2-7; cdr3_nt: TGTGCCAGCAGTTACTCGATGGGCAGTGGTTCCTACGAGCAGTACTTC; cdr3_aa: CASSYSMGSGSYEQYF
clone_size: -; d_call: TRBD2; v_call: TRBV20-1; j_call: TRBJ2-5; cdr3_nt: TGCAGTGCTAGAGATCCGCTAGCGGGGGCCCTCGTTCTAGAGACCCAGTACTTC; cdr3_aa: CSARDPLAGALVLETQYF